The source of this T cell receptor (beta chain) is a study of T cell responses to AZD1222 COVID-19 vaccine. On the study more broadly: It was second doses at about 4 or about 12 weeks that were pooled.

Concerning this clone: What it binds is unknown.

V was shortened by 3 bases and J by 7 bases, with 10 bases between the two germline ends. CDR3 size: 13 residues. Per germline, CDR1 SGHTA and CDR2 FQGNSA. TCRdb keeps only in-frame clones here, not all; method: immunoSEQ multiplex PCR. Among about 120,000 clones, 85% to 90% were seen once, and the ten largest hold around 3.5%. Study outcomes and limitations: Vaccine-associated CD4 TCRs ranged over spike, dominating at 160-218 and 743-854. Only a handful of AZD1222 recipients, more than 5 in all, had baseline seropositivity. Elevations in Spike-specific TCR breadth and depth followed administration of two AZD1222 doses.

Sequencing was performed on peripheral blood, taken on day 0 of AZD1222 vaccination. The TCR sequence derives from an adult in good health. This chain links TRBV7-2 with TRBJ1-5; D remains ambiguous. The CDR3 DNA sequence: TGTGCCAGCAGCTTGGGGTCAGGACAGCCCCAGCATTTT. Translation gives CASSLGSGQPQHF.